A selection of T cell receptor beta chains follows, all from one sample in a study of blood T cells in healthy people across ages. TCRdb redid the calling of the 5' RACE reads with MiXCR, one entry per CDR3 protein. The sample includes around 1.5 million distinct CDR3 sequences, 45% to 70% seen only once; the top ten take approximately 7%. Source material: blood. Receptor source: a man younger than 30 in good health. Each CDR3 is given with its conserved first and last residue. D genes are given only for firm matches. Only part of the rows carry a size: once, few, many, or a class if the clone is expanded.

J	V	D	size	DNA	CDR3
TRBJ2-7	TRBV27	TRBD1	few	TGTGCCAGCAGTTTGGGTGCAGGGGGCAAATGGTACGAGCAGTACTTC	CASSLGAGGKWYEQYF
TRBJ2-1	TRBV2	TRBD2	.	TGTGCCAGCAGTGAGGGCTTGCGGGGGGGCGAAGAGCAGTTCTTC	CASSEGLRGGEEQFF
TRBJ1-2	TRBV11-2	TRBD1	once	TGTGCCAGCAGCTTAATAAGGGGGCAGGTTCAAAAGGATAACTATGGCTACACCTTC	CASSLIRGQVQKDNYGYTF
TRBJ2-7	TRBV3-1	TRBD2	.	TGTGCCAGCGCATTGGCTAGCGGCTACGAGCAGTACTTC	CASALASGYEQYF
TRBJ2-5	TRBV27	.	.	TGTGCCAGCAGTTCCCTAGAGGAGACGGAGACCCAGTACTTC	CASSSLEETETQYF
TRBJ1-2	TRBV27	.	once	TGTGCCAGCAGCCACGACAGGTATGGCTACACCTTC	CASSHDRYGYTF
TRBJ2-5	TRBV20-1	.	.	TGCAGTGCTAGAGATAGAACAGGACAAGAGACCCAGTACTTC	CSARDRTGQETQYF
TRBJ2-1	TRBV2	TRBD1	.	TGTGCCAGCAGTGGGAGACAGGGGGTATACAATGAGCAGTTCTTC	CASSGRQGVYNEQFF
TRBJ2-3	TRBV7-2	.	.	TGTGCCAGCACCGTTGGACTGAACACAGATACGCAGTATTTT	CASTVGLNTDTQYF
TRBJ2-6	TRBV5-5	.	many	TGTGCCAGCAGCTATATATCAGGGGAGCCTGGGGCCAACGTCCTGACTTTC	CASSYISGEPGANVLTF
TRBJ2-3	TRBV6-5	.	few	TGTGCCAGCAGTTATTCGTCCGGGACTTCGAAGTATTTT	CASSYSSGTSKYF
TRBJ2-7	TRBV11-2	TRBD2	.	TGTGCCAGCAGCTTAGGCCGGGAGGGCCTAGGGGGCGAGCAGTACTTC	CASSLGREGLGGEQYF
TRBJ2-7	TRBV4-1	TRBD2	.	TGCGCCAGCAGCCAAACTAGCGGGAGGTGGGAGCAGTACTTC	CASSQTSGRWEQYF
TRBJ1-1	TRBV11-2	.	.	TGTGCCAGCAGCTTAGAAAGGGGGACCACTGAAGCTTTCTTT	CASSLERGTTEAFF
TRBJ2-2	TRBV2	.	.	TGTGCCAGCAGTTCTGAGACGTCCGGGGAGCGGTTTTTT	CASSSETSGERFF
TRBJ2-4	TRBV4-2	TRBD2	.	TGTGCCAGCAGCCAAGATCCCGGACTAGCGGGAGGGCCAGATTTGTACTTC	CASSQDPGLAGGPDLYF
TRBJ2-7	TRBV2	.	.	TGTGCCAGCAGTGGGGAGGCGAGCTCCTACGAGCAGTACTTC	CASSGEASSYEQYF
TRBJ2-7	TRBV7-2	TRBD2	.	TGTGCCAGCATGGGACTAGCGGCCGAGCAGTACTTC	CASMGLAAEQYF
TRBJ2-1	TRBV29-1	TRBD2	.	TGCAGCGCAGGGACTAGCGGGAGGGCCTCAAATTACAATGAGCAGTTCTTC	CSAGTSGRASNYNEQFF
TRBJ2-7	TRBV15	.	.	TGTGCCACCAGCAGAGTATATAGTGCAGGGGATGGTTACGAGCAGTACTTC	CATSRVYSAGDGYEQYF
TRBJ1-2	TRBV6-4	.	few	TGTGCCAGCAGCGTAATACCTGGGGACTATGGCTACACCTTC	CASSVIPGDYGYTF